This record looks at one TCR beta chain sequence and its context. This record comes from a study of blood T cell repertoires in COVID-19. At the level of the study: Acute-phase and convalescent COVID-19 samples originated in the United States, Italy and Spain. Nucleic acid was either cDNA or gDNA, and it came from T cells, B-cell-depleted T cells, or PBMCs.

How the authors handled the data: Estimation of nucleated cell counts relied on the amplification of reference gene primers. Here immunoSEQ multiplex PCR was the method, and the copy in TCRdb shows in-frame clones only, minus some. The V and J calls and clone size were taken over from that table, and D and trimming were inferred from the DNA. This table has some 320,000 clones, about 89% appearing once. Germline values: CDR1 LGHNA, CDR2 YSLEER. The CDR3 consists of 14 residues. V lost 0 bases and J lost 2, with 8 bases in between. Sequences were obtained from peripheral blood. The receptor was derived from a woman aged 45-65 years who had recovered from COVID-19. V gene TRBV4-3 combines with J gene TRBJ2-7; D is unresolved. The CDR3, as DNA: TGCGCCAGCAGCCAAGATGGCAGAACCTACGAGCAGTACTTC. As protein: CASSQDGRTYEQYF.